The clone carrying this T cell receptor beta chain has ten or more counts. This sample was taken from a study of tumor and adjacent non-tumor tissue in lung cancer. This sample's RNA came from whole unsorted tissue. From germline, CDR1 is WSHSY and CDR2 SAAADI. The length of the CDR3 is 14 residues. Trimming stripped 4 bases from V and 4 bases from J, with 13 bases between. A modified ARM-PCR protocol with three rounds of nested PCR amplified TCRbeta. MiXCR, applied by TCRdb to the multiplex PCR reads, yields one record per CDR3 protein. The sample lists about 110,000 distinct CDR3 sequences; more than 60% were seen once.

Sequencing input: lung tumor tissue. The TCR was taken from a woman aged 55-69 years with non-small cell lung cancer. This chain joins TRBV10-2 and TRBJ1-2; a weak D match, TRBD1 (5 bases). CDR3 coding DNA: TGCGCCAGCAGTGTTGGCAGCCAGGGCTATGGCTACACCTTC. Protein: CASSVGSQGYGYTF.